The 23 T cell receptor beta chains below were found in one sample sequenced in a study of T cell changes during pregnancy in multiple sclerosis. TCRdb's copy holds only in-frame clones and misses some; the assay was immunoSEQ multiplex PCR. In the table there are 45,000 to 55,000 clones, nearly 95% of which are singletons. The sample here was peripheral blood, taken after pregnancy. Every receptor here comes from a female donor with multiple sclerosis, enrolled in a pregnancy study.

This chain uses TRBV5-5 with TRBJ1-5; 8 bases are a match to TRBD1. CDR1 and CDR2 (germline): SGHKS, YYEKEE (reference sequence). V lost 4 bases to trimming and J lost 3 bases; unmatched junction nucleotides: 6. The CDR3 is 15 amino acids. The CDR3 DNA is TGTGCCAGCAGCGGGCGACAGGGGCCCAATCAGCCCCAGCATTTT. This translates into CASSGRQGPNQPQHF.

The genes are TRBV29-1 and TRBJ1-1, with TRBD1 matching 7 bases. Germline CDR1 and CDR2: SQVTM and ANQGSEA. CDR3 size: 12 residues. V gave up 7 bases and J gave up 1 base; unmatched junction bases: 3. In nucleotides, the CDR3 is TGCAGCGGGCAGGGGGGGAACACTGAAGCTTTCTTT. Translated: CSGQGGNTEAFF.

The V gene is TRBV4-2, the J gene TRBJ2-3; 7 nucleotides align to TRBD2. The V segment lost 4 bases and the J segment 1 base; nucleotides outside the gene matches: 14. CDR3 length: 18 residues. The germline CDR1 and CDR2 sequences are LGHNA and YNFKEQ. The CDR3 sequence is CASSPISGGTTRTDTQYF. DNA of the CDR3: TGTGCCAGCAGCCCGATCAGTGGCGGGACTACCCGCACAGATACGCAGTATTTT.

The genes are TRBV9 and TRBJ2-7; tentatively, D is TRBD2 (6 bases). V was trimmed by 4 bases and J by 1 base, leaving 18 bases between them. This CDR3 has 16 amino acids. Germline assignment: CDR1 SGDLS and CDR2 YYNGEE. CDR3: CASSIGRDFPSYEQYF. The DNA for the CDR3 is TGTGCCAGCAGCATTGGAAGGGACTTTCCTTCCTACGAGCAGTACTTC.

The chain carries TRBV18 and TRBJ1-5; 7 positions agree with TRBD1. This CDR3 comprises 14 residues. Germline V CDR1 and CDR2: KGHSH, LQKENI. V gave up 0 bases and J gave up 9 bases; unmatched junction bases: 5. Here the CDR3 reads CASSPPGQTRPQHF. DNA for the CDR3: TGTGCCAGCTCACCACCGGGACAGACTCGGCCCCAGCATTTT. The full variable domain, in which reference TRBV18 and TRBJ1-5 provide the parts outside the CDR3, is NAGVMQNPRHLVRRRGQEARLRCSPMKGHSHVYWYRQLPEEGLKFMVYLQKENIIDESGMPKERFSAEFPKEGPSILRIQQVVRGDSAAYFCASSPPGQTRPQHFGDGTRLSIL.

This chain connects TRBV9 to TRBJ2-3; tentative D call: TRBD1 (6 bases). Trimming removed 2 bases from V and 0 bases from J, with 7 bases in between. Germline CDR1 reads SGDLS; CDR2 reads YYNGEE. The CDR3 sequence is 14 residues long. The CDR3 DNA reads as TGTGCCAGCAGCGTGAGGGGGAGCACAGATACGCAGTATTTT. The encoded protein is CASSVRGSTDTQYF.

The chain couples TRBV30 to TRBJ1-3; D is ambiguous. Trimming cost V 4 bases and J 7 bases, with 17 bases left between them. Looked up from germline, CDR1 is GTSNPN and CDR2 is SVGIG (reference sequence). This CDR3 has 14 amino acids. CDR3 region: CAWTHSDSPNTIYF. Here the CDR3 DNA reads TGTGCCTGGACTCACTCGGACTCTCCCAACACCATATATTTT.

The CDR3 spells CASSSGETGELFF. CDR3 DNA sequence: TGTGCCAGCTCTAGCGGGGAGACCGGGGAGCTGTTTTTT. The chain is built from TRBV6-4 and TRBJ2-2; 9 nucleotides line up with TRBD2. Germline V CDR1 and CDR2: MRHNA, SNTAGT. V trimming: 8 bases; J trimming: 5 bases; junction bases outside the gene matches: 3. This CDR3 spans 13 amino acids.

This chain uses TRBV9 with TRBJ2-7; TRBD2 might be the D (5 bases). Germline CDR1 SGDLS, CDR2 YYNGEE. This CDR3 is 15 amino acids long. Trimming cost V 0 bases and J 5 bases, with 15 bases left between them. The chain's CDR3 is CASSVAFRDGDEQYF. In DNA, the CDR3 is TGTGCCAGCAGCGTAGCTTTTCGTGACGGGGACGAGCAGTACTTC.

The J gene is TRBJ2-1, the V gene TRBV7-3; D is unresolved. The CDR3 is 15 residues long. Germline-derived CDR1 and CDR2 are SGHTA and FQGTGA. The V gene lost 5 bases and the J gene lost 0 bases, with 11 bases spanning the gap. The CDR3 spells CASSTYRSSYNEQFF. For the CDR3, the DNA is TGTGCCAGCAGCACCTACCGGAGCTCCTACAATGAGCAGTTCTTC.

The chain links TRBV4-3 to TRBJ1-2, with no clear D. The length of the CDR3 is 15 residues. The V gene lost 1 base and the J gene lost 2 bases, with 11 bases spanning the gap. Germline V gene data show CDR1 as LGHNA and CDR2 as YSLEER. For the CDR3, the DNA is TGCGCCAGCAGCCAAGGCCCAGGAAGCAACTATGGCTACACCTTC. Translating gives CASSQGPGSNYGYTF.

The chain carries TRBV27 and TRBJ2-7; 7 bases fit TRBD2. The CDR3 has 15 residues. CDR1 is MNHEY, CDR2 SMNVEV, per germline (reference sequence). V lost 0 bases, J lost 4 bases, and 6 bases stayed unmatched. The DNA for the CDR3 is TGTGCCAGCAGTTTATCAGGGAGGGGCGGGTACGAGCAGTACTTC. Protein sequence: CASSLSGRGGYEQYF.

The V gene is TRBV27, the J gene TRBJ1-2; D call uncertain. Germline CDR1 and CDR2: MNHEY and SMNVEV (reference sequence). The CDR3 is 14 amino acids. Trimming took off 3 bases at V and 8 bases at J, with 16 bases between the two ends. The CDR3 here is CASSFNSEGGGYTF. CDR3 DNA: TGTGCCAGCAGTTTTAACAGCGAGGGAGGGGGCTACACCTTC.

The J gene is TRBJ2-7, the V gene TRBV7-2; possible D gene TRBD1, 6 bases. V was shortened by 6 bases and J by 2 bases, with 17 bases between the two germline ends. This CDR3 spans 15 amino acids. Germline V gene sequence: CDR1 SGHTA, CDR2 FQGNSA. CDR3 sequence reads: CASRVSQGQTYEQYF. DNA for the CDR3: TGTGCCAGCAGAGTTAGCCAGGGGCAGACCTACGAGCAGTACTTC. The full variable domain, in which reference TRBV7-2 and TRBJ2-7 provide the parts outside the CDR3, is GAGVSQSPSNKVTEKGKDVELRCDPISGHTALYWYRQSLGQGLEFLIYFQGNSAPDKSGLPSDRFSAERTGGSVSTLTIQRTQQEDSAVYLCASRVSQGQTYEQYFGPGTRLTVT.

V and J are TRBV19 and TRBJ1-2, with D perhaps TRBD1 (5 bases). V lost 4 bases and J lost 13, with 16 bases in between. The CDR3 runs to 12 residues. Germline V gives CDR1 LNHDA, CDR2 SQIVND (reference sequence). Written as DNA, the CDR3 is TGTGCCAGTAGTACCGGGGGGGGGAAACTCACCTTC. It is translated as CASSTGGGKLTF.

The gene calls are TRBV11-2 and TRBJ1-3, with 7 bases that match TRBD1. Germline V lookup: CDR1 SGHAT, CDR2 FQNNGV. This CDR3 spans 16 amino acids. V was clipped by 5 bases and J by 0 bases; unmatched bases: 7. The DNA for the CDR3 is TGTGCCAGCAGCGCAGAGGGGACAGCCTCTGGAAACACCATATATTTT. Amino acids: CASSAEGTASGNTIYF.

This sequence joins TRBV19 and TRBJ2-7; D unresolved. The CDR3 runs to 16 residues. Germline V gives CDR1 LNHDA, CDR2 SQIVND (reference sequence). The V end lost 4 bases, the J end lost 4 bases, and 20 bases lay between the germline ends. CDR3 sequence reads: CASSTSPPGSGYEQYF. DNA of the CDR3: TGTGCCAGTAGTACCTCCCCGCCGGGTTCCGGTTACGAGCAGTACTTC.

This clone was recorded a few times. This chain joins TRBV6-4 and TRBJ1-1; no firm D call. The V and J ends lost 2 bases and 1 base respectively, with 5 bases between them. CDR3 length: 13 residues. Germline-derived CDR1 and CDR2 are MRHNA and SNTAGT. The CDR3 nucleotides are TGTGCCAGCAGTGACGGAGAGAACACTGAAGCTTTCTTT. It yields the protein CASSDGENTEAFF.

V usage is TRBV14 and J usage is TRBJ1-3, with D hard to call. Germline V gene data show CDR1 as SGHDN and CDR2 as FVKESK. The CDR3 consists of 15 residues. V was trimmed by 4 bases and J by 1 base, leaving 11 bases between them. The CDR3 coding sequence is TGTGCCAGCAGCCCCCGGTCCGTTTCTGGAAACACCATATATTTT. This gives the protein CASSPRSVSGNTIYF.

This rearrangement joins TRBV4-3 to TRBJ2-6; no reliable D call. This CDR3 comprises 16 residues. Trimming took off 0 bases at V and 0 bases at J, with 6 bases between the two ends. Germline lookup yields CDR1 LGHNA and CDR2 YSLEER. DNA of the CDR3: TGCGCCAGCAGCCAAGAGGCGGCCTCTGGGGCCAACGTCCTGACTTTC. Its translation is CASSQEAASGANVLTF.

This chain joins TRBV7-9 and TRBJ2-3, with D perhaps matching TRBD2 (5 bases). This CDR3 comprises 12 residues. CDR1 is SEHNR, CDR2 FQNEAQ, per germline (reference sequence). V was shortened by 5 bases and J by 7 bases, with 10 bases between the two germline ends. The CDR3 region is CASSPIGNTQYF. CDR3 bases: TGTGCCAGCAGCCCGATCGGGAATACGCAGTATTTT.

V is TRBV29-1 and J is TRBJ2-2, with TRBD2 identical over 13 bases. The junction had 3 bases not matched to a gene; V was cut back by 1 base and J by 1 base. The germline CDR1 and CDR2 sequences are SQVTM and ANQGSEA. The CDR3 spans 17 residues. CDR3 region: CSVEGRLAGGNTGELFF. The CDR3 DNA reads TGCAGCGTTGAAGGGAGACTAGCGGGGGGGAACACCGGGGAGCTGTTTTTT.

This chain connects TRBV6-6 to TRBJ1-2, with 7 bases matching TRBD1. Germline lookup yields CDR1 MNHNY and CDR2 SVGAGI (reference sequence). J gave up 6 bases and V 6 bases, and 10 bases lay outside the gene matches. The CDR3 is 14 residues long. CDR3 sequence reads: CASRRQGGIDGYTF. In nucleotides, the CDR3 is TGTGCCAGCAGGCGCCAGGGGGGTATTGATGGCTACACCTTC.